Listed below are T cell receptor beta chains from one sample, sequenced in a study of Graves' ophthalmopathy and Graves' hyperthyroidism. TCRdb reprocessed the multiplex PCR reads with MiXCR, giving one entry per CDR3 protein. The sample lists 900,000 to 1,200,000 distinct CDR3 sequences, 36% seen once, with around 10% in the top ten. Sequences were obtained from peripheral blood or thyroid tissue (not recorded which). The receptors stem from an adult man with Graves' hyperthyroidism. Each CDR3 is given with its conserved first and last residue.

V: TRBV7-2
J: TRBJ2-7
CDR3: CASSPTSSKPYEQYF

V: TRBV6-9
J: TRBJ1-5
CDR3: CAISVGVRQPQHF

V: TRBV29-1
J: TRBJ2-7
CDR3: CSVVRTSGSGEQYF

V: TRBV29-1
J: TRBJ2-5
CDR3: CSVGTGGNTGETQYF

V: TRBV24-1
J: TRBJ1-5
CDR3: CATSGTGAMSQPQHF

V: TRBV20-1
J: TRBJ2-7
CDR3: CSARTRGRSYEQYF

V: TRBV20-1
J: TRBJ1-1
CDR3: CSASVVGTEAFF

V: TRBV7-2
J: TRBJ2-2
CDR3: CASTETIGELFF

V: TRBV7-9
J: TRBJ2-2
CDR3: CASRVAWREQNTGELFF

V: TRBV4-1
J: TRBJ1-5
CDR3: CASSQVRGQSNQPQHF

V: TRBV6-5
J: TRBJ2-5
CDR3: CASSYRNNQETQYF

V: TRBV5-1
J: TRBJ2-7
CDR3: CASRTVPAEQYF

V: TRBV7-9
J: TRBJ1-6
CDR3: CASSLGTGGANNSPLHF

V: TRBV5-8
J: TRBJ2-5
CDR3: CASSSPRGTRGETQYF

V: TRBV9
J: TRBJ2-7
CDR3: CASSGQGTLGEEQYF

V: TRBV2
J: TRBJ1-5
CDR3: CASSGGRYQPQHF

V: TRBV25-1
J: TRBJ1-5
CDR3: CASSESAGINQPQHF

V: TRBV9
J: TRBJ1-2
CDR3: CASSVAPDSNYGYTF

V: TRBV7-9
J: TRBJ1-6
CDR3: CASSQGQGLSPLHF

V: TRBV19
J: TRBJ2-2
CDR3: CASSIRAGALFF

V: TRBV12-3/TRBV12-4
J: TRBJ2-3
CDR3: CASSLPYGTDTQYF

V: TRBV7-6
J: TRBJ1-2
CDR3: CASSPPEGADGYTF

V: TRBV7-2
J: NA
CDR3: CASSHGGGAPTEQFF

V: TRBV6-5
J: TRBJ1-1
CDR3: CASSYGDRGAEAFF

V: TRBV7-8
J: TRBJ2-2
CDR3: CASSLESTGEPFF

V: TRBV5-8
J: TRBJ1-5
CDR3: CASSRGGRADQPQHF

V: TRBV19
J: TRBJ1-6
CDR3: CASSTRRRDLIRSPLHF

V: TRBV28
J: TRBJ2-7
CDR3: CASGPPSGRREQYF

V: TRBV9
J: NA
CDR3: CASSDEGALTDTQYF

V: TRBV10-3
J: TRBJ2-3
CDR3: CAILSGSSTDTQYF

V: TRBV20-1
J: TRBJ2-6
CDR3: CSARRERRYRSGANVLTF

V: TRBV5-1
J: TRBJ1-2
CDR3: CASSLNRIYGYTF

V: TRBV6-5
J: TRBJ2-5
CDR3: CASTKNLQETQYF

V: TRBV12-3/TRBV12-4
J: TRBJ2-7
CDR3: CASSAGGIGSYEQYF

V: TRBV4-1
J: TRBJ1-5
CDR3: CASSRQSQPQHF

V: TRBV7-9
J: TRBJ2-7
CDR3: CASSLVTSGRAWVEQYF

V: TRBV19
J: TRBJ1-1
CDR3: CASSNRAMNTEAFF

V: TRBV6-1
J: TRBJ1-2
CDR3: CASSEVRIGYTF

V: TRBV2
J: TRBJ1-1
CDR3: CASSEASAEAFF

V: TRBV11-2
J: TRBJ2-2
CDR3: CASAEQAKNTGELFF

V: TRBV10-3
J: TRBJ2-2
CDR3: CASRSGRLNTGELSW

V: TRBV6-1
J: TRBJ1-5
CDR3: CASTPGPRQPHHF

V: TRBV6-6
J: TRBJ1-2
CDR3: CASSYGGARYGYTF

V: TRBV19
J: TRBJ1-5
CDR3: CASSTTGGKPQHF

V: TRBV7-8
J: TRBJ1-1
CDR3: CASRSGTATKEAFF

V: TRBV7-2
J: TRBJ1-4
CDR3: CASSLLSGWDEKLFF

V: TRBV12-3/TRBV12-4
J: TRBJ2-2
CDR3: CAILLRGRDGTGELFF

V: TRBV10-2
J: TRBJ1-2
CDR3: CASSEDRGNYGYTF